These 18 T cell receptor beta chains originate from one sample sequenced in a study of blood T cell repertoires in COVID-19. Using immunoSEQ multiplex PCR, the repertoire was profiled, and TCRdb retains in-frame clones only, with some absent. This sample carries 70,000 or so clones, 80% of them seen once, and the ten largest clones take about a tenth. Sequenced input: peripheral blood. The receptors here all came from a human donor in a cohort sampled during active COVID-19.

The CDR3 sequence: CASSGAGLRSTDTQYF. CDR3 in DNA: TGTGCCAGCAGTGGGGCAGGGCTTAGGAGCACAGATACGCAGTATTTT. The rearrangement links TRBV6-1 to TRBJ2-3; maybe TRBD1 (5 bases). CDR1 MNHNS and CDR2 SASEGT come from the germline V gene. The V end lost 4 bases, the J end lost 0 bases, and 14 bases lay between the germline ends. This CDR3 spans 16 amino acids.

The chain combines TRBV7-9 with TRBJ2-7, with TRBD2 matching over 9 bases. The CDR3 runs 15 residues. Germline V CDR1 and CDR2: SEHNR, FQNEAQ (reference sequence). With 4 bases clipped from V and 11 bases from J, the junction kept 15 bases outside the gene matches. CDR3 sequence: CASSSQAGGQPAEYF. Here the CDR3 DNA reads TGTGCCAGCAGCTCCCAAGCGGGAGGCCAACCTGCGGAGTACTTC.

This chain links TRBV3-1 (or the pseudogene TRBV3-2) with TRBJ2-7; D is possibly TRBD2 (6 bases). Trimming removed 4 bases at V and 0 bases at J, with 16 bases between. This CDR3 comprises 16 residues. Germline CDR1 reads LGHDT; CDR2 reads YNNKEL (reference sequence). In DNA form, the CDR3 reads TGTGCCAGCAGCCTTCATGTAGCGGAAAGCTCCTACGAGCAGTACTTC. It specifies CASSLHVAESSYEQYF.

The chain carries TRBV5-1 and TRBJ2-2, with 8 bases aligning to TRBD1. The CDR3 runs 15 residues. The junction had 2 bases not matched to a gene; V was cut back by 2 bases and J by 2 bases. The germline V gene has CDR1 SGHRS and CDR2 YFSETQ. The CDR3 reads CASSFQGANTGELFF. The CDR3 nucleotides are TGCGCCAGCAGCTTTCAGGGGGCAAACACCGGGGAGCTGTTTTTT.

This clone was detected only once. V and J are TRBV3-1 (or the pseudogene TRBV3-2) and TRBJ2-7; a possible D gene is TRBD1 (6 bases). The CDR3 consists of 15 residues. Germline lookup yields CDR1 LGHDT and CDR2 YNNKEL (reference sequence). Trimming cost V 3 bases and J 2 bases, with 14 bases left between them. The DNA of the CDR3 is TGTGCCAGCAGCCAGTCCGGGACAAAAACCTACGAGCAGTACTTC. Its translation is CASSQSGTKTYEQYF.

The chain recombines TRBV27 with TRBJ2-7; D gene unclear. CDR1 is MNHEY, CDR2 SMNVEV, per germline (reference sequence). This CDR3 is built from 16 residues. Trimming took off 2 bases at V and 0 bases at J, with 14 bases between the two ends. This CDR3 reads CASSLETTRSSYEQYF. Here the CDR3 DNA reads TGTGCCAGCAGTTTAGAGACGACCCGGAGCTCCTACGAGCAGTACTTC.

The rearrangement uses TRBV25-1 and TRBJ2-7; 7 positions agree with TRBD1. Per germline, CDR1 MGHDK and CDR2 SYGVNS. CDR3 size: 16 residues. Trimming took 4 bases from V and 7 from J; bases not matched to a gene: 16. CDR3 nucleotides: TGTGCCAGCAGTGTGCCCATCAGGGGGTACTTGGGGGAGCAGTACTTC. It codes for CASSVPIRGYLGEQYF.

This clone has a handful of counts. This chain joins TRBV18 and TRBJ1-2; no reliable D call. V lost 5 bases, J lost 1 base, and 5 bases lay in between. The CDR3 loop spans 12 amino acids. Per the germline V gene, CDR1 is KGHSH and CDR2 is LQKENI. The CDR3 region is CASSDNNYGYTF. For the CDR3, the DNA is TGTGCCAGCTCAGACAATAACTATGGCTACACCTTC.

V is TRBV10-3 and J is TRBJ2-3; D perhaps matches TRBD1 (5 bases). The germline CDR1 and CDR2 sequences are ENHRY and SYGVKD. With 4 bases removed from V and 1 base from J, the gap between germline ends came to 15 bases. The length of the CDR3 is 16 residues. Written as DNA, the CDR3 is TGTGCCATCAGTGCACGCCAGCAAGGGGGCACAGATACGCAGTATTTT. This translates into CAISARQQGGTDTQYF.

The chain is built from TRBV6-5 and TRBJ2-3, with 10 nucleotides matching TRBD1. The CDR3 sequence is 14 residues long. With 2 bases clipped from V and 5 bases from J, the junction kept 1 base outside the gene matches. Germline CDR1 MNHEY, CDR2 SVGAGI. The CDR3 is CASSYRDRGDTQYF. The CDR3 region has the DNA TGTGCCAGCAGTTACCGGGACAGGGGAGATACGCAGTATTTT.

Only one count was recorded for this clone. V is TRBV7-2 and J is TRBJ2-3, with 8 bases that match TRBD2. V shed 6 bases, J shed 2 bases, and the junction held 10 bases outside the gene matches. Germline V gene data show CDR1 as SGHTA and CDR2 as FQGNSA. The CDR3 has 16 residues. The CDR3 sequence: CASRRDRAGATDTQYF. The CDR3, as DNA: TGTGCCAGCAGAAGGGATCGAGCGGGGGCCACAGATACGCAGTATTTT.

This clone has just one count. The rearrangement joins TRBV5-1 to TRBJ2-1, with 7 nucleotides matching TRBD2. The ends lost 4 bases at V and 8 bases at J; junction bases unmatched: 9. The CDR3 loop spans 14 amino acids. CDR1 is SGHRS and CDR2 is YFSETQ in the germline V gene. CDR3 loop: CASSPGEGLDEQFF. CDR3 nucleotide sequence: TGCGCCAGCAGCCCCGGGGAGGGCCTGGATGAGCAGTTCTTC.

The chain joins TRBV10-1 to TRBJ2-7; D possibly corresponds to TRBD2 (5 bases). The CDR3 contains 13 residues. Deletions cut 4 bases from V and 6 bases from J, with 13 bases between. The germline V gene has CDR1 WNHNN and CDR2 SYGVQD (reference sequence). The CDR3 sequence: CASSVTIPGEQYF. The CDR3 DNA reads TGCGCCAGCAGTGTGACTATTCCGGGCGAGCAGTACTTC.

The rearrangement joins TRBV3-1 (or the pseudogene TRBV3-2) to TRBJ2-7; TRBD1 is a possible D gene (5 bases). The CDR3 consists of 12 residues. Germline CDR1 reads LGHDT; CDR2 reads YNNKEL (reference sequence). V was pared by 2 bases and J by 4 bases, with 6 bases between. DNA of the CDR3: TGTGCCAGCAGCCAAAAGGGGTACGAGCAGTACTTC. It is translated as CASSQKGYEQYF.

CDR3 DNA: TGTGCCAGCAGTGAATGGGACAGCCAAGAGACCCAGTACTTC. Translation gives CASSEWDSQETQYF. The chain uses TRBV6-1 and TRBJ2-5, with 7 bases matching TRBD1. This CDR3 comprises 14 residues. The V gene end was trimmed by 2 bases and the J gene end by 1 base; junction bases not matched to a gene: 1. CDR1 is MNHNS and CDR2 is SASEGT in the germline V gene.

CDR3 protein: CSASEGTGNSPLHF. CDR3 DNA: TGCAGTGCTAGTGAGGGGACAGGCAACTCACCCCTCCACTTT. The genes are TRBV20-1 and TRBJ1-6; TRBD1 aligns across 8 bases. The germline gives CDR1 DFQATT, CDR2 SNEGSKA (reference sequence). J gave up 10 bases and V 3 bases, and 8 bases lay outside the gene matches. This CDR3 is built from 14 residues.

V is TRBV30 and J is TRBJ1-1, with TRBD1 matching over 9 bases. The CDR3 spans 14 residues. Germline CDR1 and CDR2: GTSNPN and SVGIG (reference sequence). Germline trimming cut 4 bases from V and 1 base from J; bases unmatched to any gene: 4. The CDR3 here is CAWTDRGWNTEAFF. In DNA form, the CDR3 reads TGTGCCTGGACGGACAGGGGATGGAACACTGAAGCTTTCTTT.

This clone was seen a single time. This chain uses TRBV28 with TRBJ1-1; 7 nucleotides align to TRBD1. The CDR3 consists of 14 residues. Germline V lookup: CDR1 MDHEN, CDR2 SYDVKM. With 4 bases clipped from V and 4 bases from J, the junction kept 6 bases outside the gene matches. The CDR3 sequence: CASSSGGRVTEAFF. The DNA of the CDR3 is TGTGCCAGCAGTTCAGGGGGTCGGGTCACTGAAGCTTTCTTT.